This T cell receptor beta chain emerged from a study of shared clonotypes between healthy human individuals. General observations from the study: Apart from blood, nothing was sampled; tissue repertoires likely differ.

Notes on this clone: What it recognizes is unknown.

Running of the assay took place at deep level. The authors distributed each subset's genomic DNA evenly over several immunoSEQ plates. Method: immunoSEQ multiplex PCR; TCRdb's copy keeps in-frame clones and lacks some. The repertoire includes roughly 1,500,000 clones, 98% to 99% of them detected once, and 0.36% sits in the top ten. With 1 base removed from V and 3 bases from J, the gap between germline ends came to 6 bases. The germline CDR1 and CDR2 sequences are LNHNV and YYDKDF (reference sequence). The CDR3 length is 13 residues. What was sequenced was naive CD4+ T cells sorted from blood. This sample's subset: CD45RA+ positively selected. The gene calls are TRBV15 and TRBJ1-1; D remains ambiguous. The sequence derives from a man aged 25-40 years in good health. The CDR3 sequence is CATSRAWDTEAFF. CDR3 DNA sequence: TGTGCCACCAGCAGAGCATGGGACACTGAAGCTTTCTTT.